This T cell receptor beta chain emerged from a study of blood T cell repertoires in COVID-19. Study as a whole: Specimens from acute and convalescent COVID-19 originated in the United States, Italy and Spain. The cDNA or gDNA used as material had been derived from T cells, B-cell-depleted T cells, or PBMCs.

Per the study methods: Nucleated cell counts were estimated from reference gene primer amplification. The data were produced by immunoSEQ multiplex PCR, yet TCRdb's version contains in-frame clones alone and is incomplete. V, J and clone size were drawn from that table, and D and trimming were deduced from the DNA. The table records over 250,000 clones, approximately 86% of them present only once. This CDR3 has 20 amino acids. Germline CDR1 reads SGHRS; CDR2 reads YFSETQ. The junction had 21 bases not matched to a gene; V was cut back by 6 bases and J by 0 bases. There are a few counts of this clone. Sequenced material: peripheral blood. This receptor was obtained from a man aged 40-49 years who had recovered from COVID-19. The chain joins TRBV5-1 to TRBJ1-1; 9 bases line up with TRBD1. The CDR3 region is CASNLKTTQKTGGLNTEAFF. The CDR3 nucleotides read TGCGCCAGCAACCTGAAAACGACCCAAAAGACAGGGGGGCTGAACACTGAAGCTTTCTTT.